The 26 T cell receptor beta chains listed next were all sequenced from one sample in a study of cytomegalovirus exposure and HLA in healthy donors. The method was immunoSEQ multiplex PCR; TCRdb's version includes in-frame clones alone and lacks a portion of them. The data hold over 150,000 clones, with more than 65% observed a single time. The sequenced sample was PBMCs. The receptor source for this set is a woman aged 18 to 35 in good health and CMV-seropositive.

This chain uses TRBV7-9 with TRBJ1-6, with D uncertain. The V end lost 5 bases, the J end lost 7 bases, and 9 bases lay between the germline ends. Germline CDR1 SEHNR, CDR2 FQNEAQ (reference sequence). The length of the CDR3 is 13 residues. This chain's CDR3 is CASSLDNNSPLHF. In nucleotides, the CDR3 is TGTGCCAGCAGCCTTGACAACAATTCACCCCTCCACTTT.

The CDR3 loop reads CASSQRPGSGYGYTF. CDR3 nucleotides: TGCGCCAGCAGCCAAAGGCCAGGGTCAGGGTATGGCTACACCTTC. The chain joins TRBV4-3 to TRBJ1-2; D is perhaps TRBD1 (5 bases). The V gene's germline CDR1 is LGHNA and CDR2 YSLEER. The V gene lost 2 bases and the J gene lost 5 bases, with 15 bases spanning the gap. The CDR3 spans 15 residues.

The rearrangement links TRBV9 to TRBJ1-2, with 8 positions matching TRBD1. Germline values: CDR1 SGDLS, CDR2 YYNGEE. The V segment lost 3 bases and the J segment 3 bases; nucleotides outside the gene matches: 4. The CDR3 has 14 amino acids. The CDR3 spells CASSAGDRYYGYTF. The CDR3 DNA reads TGTGCCAGCAGCGCCGGGGACAGGTACTATGGCTACACCTTC.

This chain joins TRBV14 and TRBJ2-5; 7 bases line up with TRBD1. CDR1 SGHDN and CDR2 FVKESK come from the germline V gene. CDR3 length: 14 residues. V trimming: 4 bases; J trimming: 4 bases; junction bases outside the gene matches: 6. The CDR3 here is CASSPTGWLETQYF. For the CDR3, the DNA is TGTGCCAGCAGCCCGACAGGGTGGTTAGAGACCCAGTACTTC.

The chain recombines TRBV4-1 with TRBJ2-3, with 10 bases identical to TRBD1. Germline assignment: CDR1 MGHRA and CDR2 YSYEKL. The CDR3 has 16 amino acids. Losses at the gene ends were 4 bases for V and 3 bases for J; bases not matched to a gene: 7. For the CDR3, the DNA is TGCGCCAGCAGCCCCGTCGGACAGGGGGGAACAGATACGCAGTATTTT. This gives the protein CASSPVGQGGTDTQYF.

DNA for the CDR3: TGTGCCAGCAGCTTCCGTCTTTTCGGACTAGCGGAGAAGCAAGAGACCCAGTACTTC. Its translation: CASSFRLFGLAEKQETQYF. V is TRBV5-4 and J is TRBJ2-5; 10 positions match TRBD2. The CDR3 contains 19 residues. Losses at the gene ends were 2 bases for V and 2 bases for J; bases not matched to a gene: 15. The germline CDR1 and CDR2 sequences are SGHNT and YYREEE (reference sequence).

This rearrangement joins TRBV4-1 to TRBJ2-1; tentative D call: TRBD1 (6 bases). Germline values: CDR1 MGHRA, CDR2 YSYEKL. This CDR3 is built from 20 residues. V lost 0 bases and J lost 4, with 25 bases in between. In DNA form, the CDR3 reads TGCGCCAGCAGCCAAGAAATGGTATACCCCGGACAGCCTTTTTACAATGAGCAGTTCTTC. This gives the protein CASSQEMVYPGQPFYNEQFF.

This sequence joins TRBV18 and TRBJ1-1, with a possible D match to TRBD1 (5 bases). Germline assignment: CDR1 KGHSH and CDR2 LQKENI. The CDR3 runs 11 residues. V was cut by 6 bases and J by 7 bases, with 9 bases left in between. The DNA for the CDR3 is TGTGCCAGCTCCCAGGGAGGTGAAGCTTTCTTT. Translating gives CASSQGGEAFF.

The rearrangement links TRBV5-4 to TRBJ2-3; 7 bases line up with TRBD2. The CDR3 loop spans 15 amino acids. Trimming at V came to 3 bases and at J to 2 bases, leaving 6 bases not matched to a gene. Germline V CDR1 and CDR2: SGHNT, YYREEE (reference sequence). CDR3 nucleotide sequence: TGTGCCAGCAGCTGGGACTATGCCCCCACAGATACGCAGTATTTT. Residues: CASSWDYAPTDTQYF.

This CDR3 is CATSREWGETFGNTIYF. CDR3 DNA sequence: TGTGCCACCAGCAGAGAGTGGGGGGAGACATTTGGAAACACCATATATTTT. The V gene is TRBV15, the J gene TRBJ1-3, with D perhaps TRBD1 (5 bases). The CDR3 contains 17 residues. Germline CDR1 and CDR2: LNHNV and YYDKDF (reference sequence). V was trimmed by 0 bases and J by 3 bases, leaving 15 bases between them. The full variable domain, completed using reference TRBV15 and TRBJ1-3, is DAMVIQNPRYQVTQFGKPVTLSCSQTLNHNVMYWYQQKSSQAPKLLFHYYDKDFNNEADTPDNFQSRRPNTSFCFLDIRSPGLGDTAMYLCATSREWGETFGNTIYFGEGSWLTVV.

This rearrangement joins TRBV10-3 to TRBJ2-7; TRBD2 matches 10 bases. Per germline, CDR1 ENHRY and CDR2 SYGVKD. The CDR3 is made up of 14 amino acids. The ends lost 8 bases at V and 4 bases at J; junction bases unmatched: 8. The CDR3 DNA reads as TGTGCCATCGGAGAACTAGCGGGGCAATACGAGCAGTACTTC. This gives the protein CAIGELAGQYEQYF.

This clone was seen a single time. In DNA form, the CDR3 reads TGTGCCAGCAGCGCCAGGAGGCGACTAGCGGGGGGGATCTACAATGAGCAGTTCTTC. Translation gives CASSARRRLAGGIYNEQFF. The rearrangement joins TRBV9 to TRBJ2-1; 14 nucleotides match TRBD2. This CDR3 has 19 amino acids. V trimming: 3 bases; J trimming: 3 bases; junction bases outside the gene matches: 11. CDR1 is SGDLS and CDR2 is YYNGEE in the germline V gene.

The V gene is TRBV7-9, the J gene TRBJ1-6; D is undetermined. In germline, CDR1 is SEHNR, CDR2 FQNEAQ (reference sequence). The V end lost 5 bases, the J end lost 9 bases, and 5 bases lay between the germline ends. The CDR3 spans 11 residues. The CDR3 region has the DNA TGTGCCAGCAGCGAGGGTTCACCCCTCCACTTT. Translated, it gives CASSEGSPLHF.

The chain joins TRBV4-3 to TRBJ1-2; TRBD1 is a possible D gene (5 bases). The CDR3 loop spans 13 amino acids. Trimming cost V 0 bases and J 7 bases, with 9 bases left between them. Germline CDR1 reads LGHNA; CDR2 reads YSLEER. CDR3 residues: CASSQDRDFGYTF. The CDR3 nucleotides are TGCGCCAGCAGCCAAGACAGGGATTTTGGCTACACCTTC.

CDR3 amino acids: CASSPLAGGTYNEQFF. The DNA for the CDR3 is TGTGCCAGCAGCCCACTAGCGGGGGGGACCTACAATGAGCAGTTCTTC. This sequence joins TRBV7-8 and TRBJ2-1; TRBD2 matches at 13 bases. The V gene end was trimmed by 5 bases and the J gene end by 2 bases; junction bases not matched to a gene: 3. Germline V gene data show CDR1 as SGHVS and CDR2 as FQNEAQ. The CDR3 is 16 amino acids.

The rearrangement uses TRBV4-1 and TRBJ1-2; D not certain. V was cut by 0 bases and J by 8 bases, with 13 bases left in between. Germline V gene sequence: CDR1 MGHRA, CDR2 YSYEKL. The CDR3 extends over 14 amino acids. The CDR3 loop is CASSQESRRYGYTF. The DNA of the CDR3 is TGCGCCAGCAGCCAAGAGAGTCGGAGGTACGGCTACACCTTC.

The genes are TRBV6-5 and TRBJ1-2; TRBD1 might be the D (6 bases). The V end lost 7 bases, the J end lost 4 bases, and 16 bases lay between the germline ends. Germline V CDR1 and CDR2: MNHEY, SVGAGI. The CDR3 has 14 amino acids. The CDR3 reads CASTAGAVIYGYTF. Here the CDR3 DNA reads TGTGCCAGCACCGCAGGGGCCGTGATCTATGGCTACACCTTC.

The chain has TRBV4-1 and TRBJ1-4; tentative D call: TRBD1 (6 bases). Germline assignment: CDR1 MGHRA and CDR2 YSYEKL. Trimming cost V 4 bases and J 5 bases, with 14 bases left between them. CDR3 length: 15 residues. In nucleotides, the CDR3 is TGCGCCAGCAGCCTAACAGGGTGGGGAAATGAAAAACTGTTTTTT. Protein: CASSLTGWGNEKLFF.

V and J are TRBV2 and TRBJ1-2; a possible D gene is TRBD1 (6 bases). V lost 8 bases and J lost 7, with 11 bases in between. CDR3 size: 11 residues. CDR1 is SNHLY, CDR2 FYNNEI, per germline. The CDR3 loop reads CASEGVGGYTF. In nucleotides, the CDR3 is TGTGCCAGCGAGGGGGTCGGTGGCTACACCTTC.

The chain uses TRBV2 and TRBJ2-5, with D hard to call. Germline V lookup: CDR1 SNHLY, CDR2 FYNNEI. Trimming took off 8 bases at V and 5 bases at J, with 9 bases between the two ends. The CDR3 contains 11 residues. CDR3: CASERWETQYF. The DNA of the CDR3 is TGTGCCAGCGAGCGTTGGGAGACCCAGTACTTC.

The chain joins TRBV6-1 to TRBJ1-4; D gene uncertain. Germline values: CDR1 MNHNS, CDR2 SASEGT. Trimming pared 1 base from V and 8 bases from J, leaving 20 bases between. The CDR3 is 17 amino acids. The CDR3 reads CASSEGLEQIPPEKLFF. The CDR3 region has the DNA TGTGCCAGCAGTGAAGGGTTAGAACAGATACCCCCGGAAAAACTGTTTTTT.

This clone was detected a few times. The chain is built from TRBV6-8 and TRBJ1-2; D is undetermined. The CDR3 is made up of 10 amino acids. CDR1 is MNHGY, CDR2 SAAAGT, per germline. Trimming removed 6 bases from V and 6 bases from J, with 5 bases in between. The CDR3 loop reads CASSSDGYTF. The CDR3 DNA follows: TGTGCCAGCAGCTCCGATGGCTACACCTTC.

The chain employs TRBV9 and TRBJ2-1; no reliable D call. The CDR3 sequence is 12 residues long. Deletions cut 5 bases from V and 8 bases from J, with 11 bases between. Germline values: CDR1 SGDLS, CDR2 YYNGEE. CDR3 nucleotides: TGTGCCAGCAGTCCTGACTGGGATGAGCAGTTCTTC. Its protein is CASSPDWDEQFF.

This clone was counted once. The genes are TRBV6-1 and TRBJ2-7; D is perhaps TRBD1 (5 bases). Trimming removed 4 bases from V and 2 bases from J, with 9 bases in between. CDR1 and CDR2 from the germline V gene are MNHNS and SASEGT. The CDR3 is 13 residues long. CDR3 nucleotides: TGTGCCAGCAGTGTGGCAGGGCCCTACGAGCAGTACTTC. Protein sequence: CASSVAGPYEQYF.

The CDR3 sequence: CASSPKGQGYGYTF. The CDR3 DNA sequence: TGTGCCAGCTCACCAAAGGGACAGGGCTATGGCTACACCTTC. The genes are TRBV18 and TRBJ1-2, with TRBD1 identical over 9 bases. Per the germline V gene, CDR1 is KGHSH and CDR2 is LQKENI. The CDR3 extends over 14 amino acids. V lost 2 bases and J lost 4; bases outside the gene matches: 2.

CDR3 in amino acids: CASSQEGVIGEQYF. As DNA, the CDR3 is TGTGCCAGCAGCCAAGAAGGGGTTATCGGCGAGCAGTACTTC. The rearrangement links TRBV4-2 to TRBJ2-7; D is possibly TRBD1 (5 bases). This CDR3 comprises 14 residues. V dropped 0 bases and J dropped 6 bases, with 12 bases sitting between them. CDR1 and CDR2 (germline): LGHNA, YNFKEQ.